Below, 20 T cell receptor beta chains from the same sample are listed, as sequenced in a study of T cells in localized non-small cell lung cancer. Here immunoSEQ multiplex PCR was the method, and the copy in TCRdb shows in-frame clones only, minus some. The repertoire consists of tens of thousands of clones, with roughly 90% occurring once and the leading ten covering about 1.9%. Material: peripheral blood, obtained before any cancer treatment. The source of these receptors is a female donor of 60 years or more with stage I lung adenocarcinoma.

This sequence joins TRBV6-4 and TRBJ1-1, with 9 bases matching TRBD1. V gave up 6 bases and J gave up 2 bases; unmatched junction bases: 4. Germline V lookup: CDR1 MRHNA, CDR2 SNTAGT. The CDR3 runs 14 residues. CDR3 loop: CASRRDRENTEAFF. In nucleotides, the CDR3 is TGTGCCAGCAGAAGGGACAGGGAAAACACTGAAGCTTTCTTT.

The gene calls are TRBV6-5 and TRBJ1-2; D uncertain. V was shortened by 8 bases and J by 6 bases, with 22 bases between the two germline ends. Looked up from germline, CDR1 is MNHEY and CDR2 is SVGAGI. There are 15 residues in the CDR3. CDR3 protein: CASLNPGREFNGYTF. In DNA, the CDR3 is TGTGCCAGCCTCAACCCGGGGAGGGAATTTAATGGCTACACCTTC.

This clone was recorded once. V usage is TRBV30 and J usage is TRBJ2-5, with D possibly matching TRBD1 (5 bases). Germline values: CDR1 GTSNPN, CDR2 SVGIG (reference sequence). V shed 1 base and J shed 4 bases, with 7 bases lying between them. The CDR3 covers 12 residues. In DNA form, the CDR3 reads TGTGCCTGGAGTGGTAGGGGAGAGACCCAGTACTTC. Encoded protein: CAWSGRGETQYF.

By frequency in the sample, this clone is medium-sized. The chain is built from TRBV4-1 and TRBJ2-7; no clear D gene. V was trimmed by 2 bases and J by 6 bases, leaving 17 bases between them. The CDR3 is 15 amino acids. Per germline, CDR1 MGHRA and CDR2 YSYEKL. The CDR3 region is CASSQSEGRTSEQYF. The CDR3 nucleotides are TGCGCCAGCAGCCAATCGGAAGGGCGGACGTCCGAGCAGTACTTC.

This chain connects TRBV5-6 to TRBJ1-1; no clear D. Trimming removed 1 base from V and 2 bases from J, with 0 bases in between. Germline V gene sequence: CDR1 SGHDT, CDR2 YYEEEE. The CDR3 has 11 residues. CDR3 bases: TGTGCCAGCAGCTTGAACACTGAAGCTTTCTTT. It specifies CASSLNTEAFF.

V is TRBV4-1 and J is TRBJ2-3; 7 bases match TRBD1. V trimming: 4 bases; J trimming: 6 bases; junction bases outside the gene matches: 7. CDR3 length equals 14 residues. Germline loops: CDR1 MGHRA, CDR2 YSYEKL. The chain's CDR3 is CASSPRDRADTQYF. The CDR3 DNA is TGCGCCAGCAGCCCACGTGACAGGGCGGATACGCAGTATTTT.

CDR3 loop: CASSLAGQGAGQPQHF. The CDR3 nucleotides are TGTGCCAGCAGTTTAGCGGGACAGGGAGCAGGTCAGCCCCAGCATTTT. V gene TRBV28 combines with J gene TRBJ1-5, with 9 nucleotides matching TRBD1. The length of the CDR3 is 16 residues. J gave up 6 bases and V 2 bases, and 8 bases lay outside the gene matches. Germline V gene data show CDR1 as MDHEN and CDR2 as SYDVKM.

CDR3 residues: CASSSSRGQNTEAFF. The CDR3 DNA sequence: TGTGCCAGCAGCTCATCCAGGGGCCAGAACACTGAAGCTTTCTTT. This rearrangement joins TRBV11-2 to TRBJ1-1; possible D gene TRBD1, 6 bases. Trimming pared 4 bases from V and 1 base from J, leaving 13 bases between. Germline assignment: CDR1 SGHAT and CDR2 FQNNGV. The CDR3 runs to 15 residues.

The chain employs TRBV7-9 and TRBJ1-2; perhaps TRBD1 as D (5 bases). Trimming stripped 7 bases from V and 8 bases from J, with 20 bases between. This CDR3 spans 14 amino acids. Per germline, CDR1 SEHNR and CDR2 FQNEAQ (reference sequence). As DNA, the CDR3 is TGTGCCAGCACCCCCGGGACCCACCTGGAGGGCTACACCTTC. It specifies CASTPGTHLEGYTF.

This chain uses TRBV5-4 with TRBJ2-7; D uncertain. The CDR3 covers 13 residues. V lost 4 bases to trimming and J lost 1 base, with 9 bases between them. Per germline, CDR1 SGHNT and CDR2 YYREEE (reference sequence). The CDR3 DNA reads TGTGCCAGCAGCCCCGGGCTATCCTACGAGCAGTACTTC. Its translation is CASSPGLSYEQYF.

The chain couples TRBV7-2 to TRBJ2-7; TRBD2 agrees at 7 bases. This CDR3 has 16 amino acids. The junction had 14 bases not matched to a gene; V was cut back by 3 bases and J by 6 bases. Germline assignment: CDR1 SGHTA and CDR2 FQGNSA. The DNA for the CDR3 is TGTGCCAGCAGCTTTCGATTAGCGGGTTCGTCGGTCGAGCAGTACTTC. This encodes CASSFRLAGSSVEQYF.

V gene TRBV30 combines with J gene TRBJ2-3, with D uncertain. This CDR3 is built from 13 residues. The germline gives CDR1 GTSNPN, CDR2 SVGIG (reference sequence). With 3 bases removed from V and 7 bases from J, the gap between germline ends came to 14 bases. The CDR3 nucleotides read TGTGCCTGGAGCAACCGTACCCGATATACGCAGTATTTT. It yields the protein CAWSNRTRYTQYF.

Only one count was recorded for this clone. This rearrangement joins TRBV20-1 to TRBJ1-4; no definite D call. CDR3 length equals 11 residues. Trimming pared 1 base from V and 8 bases from J, leaving 5 bases between. Germline CDR1 reads DFQATT; CDR2 reads SNEGSKA (reference sequence). CDR3 amino acids: CSARGGEKLFF. In DNA, the CDR3 is TGCAGTGCTAGAGGGGGAGAAAAACTGTTTTTT.

The sample holds one count of this clone. The chain is built from TRBV6-1 and TRBJ2-7, with D hard to call. CDR1 is MNHNS and CDR2 is SASEGT in the germline V gene. The V end was cut by 4 bases, the J end by 0 bases, with 13 bases between. This CDR3 has 15 amino acids. CDR3 in amino acids: CASSAEVKSSYEQYF. The CDR3, as DNA: TGTGCCAGCAGTGCAGAGGTTAAGAGCTCCTACGAGCAGTACTTC.

V and J are TRBV5-1 and TRBJ2-7; 9 positions agree with TRBD1. Germline V gene data show CDR1 as SGHRS and CDR2 as YFSETQ. V was clipped by 4 bases and J by 7 bases; unmatched bases: 12. This CDR3 has 15 amino acids. The DNA of the CDR3 is TGCGCCAGCAGCCTGAACCCGGGACAGGGAGTGGAGCAGTACTTC. This translates into CASSLNPGQGVEQYF.

The CDR3 region is CAWSVSGVGYGYTF. CDR3 DNA: TGTGCCTGGAGTGTGTCAGGGGTTGGCTATGGCTACACCTTC. This chain uses TRBV30 with TRBJ1-2; TRBD1 might be the D (6 bases). Deletions cut 0 bases from V and 4 bases from J, with 12 bases between. In germline, CDR1 is GTSNPN, CDR2 SVGIG (reference sequence). The CDR3 sequence is 14 residues long.

This chain links TRBV28 with TRBJ2-3; a possible D gene is TRBD2 (7 bases). CDR1 and CDR2 (germline): MDHEN, SYDVKM. V shed 3 bases and J shed 3 bases, with 13 bases lying between them. The CDR3 is 15 residues long. DNA for the CDR3: TGTGCCAGCAGTTTGGGGGGGGGCCAGACAGATACGCAGTATTTT. Protein: CASSLGGGQTDTQYF.

The chain uses TRBV7-2 and TRBJ2-5, with 9 bases fitting TRBD2. Trimming at V came to 0 bases and at J to 5 bases, leaving 7 bases not matched to a gene. The germline CDR1 and CDR2 sequences are SGHTA and FQGNSA. The CDR3 length is 16 residues. The CDR3 sequence is CASSLAPRGGRETQYF. The CDR3 DNA follows: TGTGCCAGCAGCTTAGCCCCGCGGGGGGGCCGGGAGACCCAGTACTTC.

This clone was counted a few times. The sample holds other DNA sequences that translate to the same CDR3. J is TRBJ1-2 and V is TRBV30; possibly TRBD1 for D (5 bases). Germline CDR1 and CDR2: GTSNPN and SVGIG (reference sequence). Trimming removed 0 bases at V and 7 bases at J, with 15 bases between. The length of the CDR3 is 14 residues. This CDR3 is CAWSVKGAVSGYTF. The DNA of the CDR3 is TGTGCCTGGAGTGTAAAAGGGGCGGTGTCTGGCTACACCTTC.

This sequence joins TRBV6-1 and TRBJ1-2; D not resolved. The CDR3 runs 9 residues. Germline V CDR1 and CDR2: MNHNS, SASEGT. V gave up 8 bases and J gave up 5 bases, with 3 bases separating them. CDR3 bases: TGTGCCAGCGAGTATGGCTACACCTTC. It specifies CASEYGYTF.